This T cell receptor beta chain was sequenced for a study of CXCR3-negative and CXCR3-positive naive CD8 T cells. Germline CDR1 and CDR2: ENHRY and SYGVKD. This CDR3 is built from 17 residues. General study findings and limits: TRB CDR3 hydrophobicity was greater in CXCR3-positive naive cells than in CXCR3-negative naive cells.

The authors prepared UMI-labeled TRB cDNA libraries by 5' RACE. TCRdb reworked the 5' RACE reads into one entry per CDR3 protein, no DNA. Recorded for this sample: under 150,000 distinct CDR3 sequences. Points on this clonotype: Antigen specificity is unknown.

This clonotype was obtained from a human donor in good health. Some clones in this sample may be carry-over from other donors' samples. The material sequenced was naive CXCR3+ CD8+ T cells from blood. Subset described: CD45RO-CCR7+CD27+CD95- naive CD8+ T cells expressing CXCR3 (TNR3+). This chain links TRBV10-3 with TRBJ2-5; TCRdb's D call, TRBD1, is unchecked because there is no DNA. The CDR3 is CAISESREIPPQETQYF.